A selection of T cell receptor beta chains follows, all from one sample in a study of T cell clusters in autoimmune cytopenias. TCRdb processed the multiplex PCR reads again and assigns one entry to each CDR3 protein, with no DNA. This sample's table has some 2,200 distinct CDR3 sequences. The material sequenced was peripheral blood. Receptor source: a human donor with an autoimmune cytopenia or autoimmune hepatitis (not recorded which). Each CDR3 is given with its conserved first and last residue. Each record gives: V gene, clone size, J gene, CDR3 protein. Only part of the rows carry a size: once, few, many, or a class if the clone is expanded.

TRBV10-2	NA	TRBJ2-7	CASSDGAASYEQYF
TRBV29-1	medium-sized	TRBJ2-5	CSVEASQETQYF
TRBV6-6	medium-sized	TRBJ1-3	CASSQARVDRGLGNTIYF
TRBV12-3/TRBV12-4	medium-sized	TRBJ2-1	CASSLIGSVSSYNEQFF
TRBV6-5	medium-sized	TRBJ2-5	CASSYGTGRYSRETQYF
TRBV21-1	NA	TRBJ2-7	CASSNSDGRSIPYEQYF
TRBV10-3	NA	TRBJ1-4	CAISADTGKLFF
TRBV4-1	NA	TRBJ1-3	CASSKRLSGTENSGNTIYF
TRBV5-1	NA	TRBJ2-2	CASSPKRGDPTGELFF
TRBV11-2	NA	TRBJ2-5	CASSLGATQYF
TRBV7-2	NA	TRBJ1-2	CASSLVGTRLGYGYTF
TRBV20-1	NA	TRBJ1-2	CSANDRRRTNYGYTF
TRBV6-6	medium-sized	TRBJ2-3	CASSYGRDTQYF
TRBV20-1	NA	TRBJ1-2	CSTESGQGADGYTF
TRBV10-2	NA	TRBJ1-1	CASKGVQVNTEAFF
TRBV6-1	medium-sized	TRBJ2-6	CASRTGGSGANVLTF
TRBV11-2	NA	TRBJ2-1	CASSLSHSGRAVDEQFF
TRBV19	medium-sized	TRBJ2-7	CASRRGQGEQYF
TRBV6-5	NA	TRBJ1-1	CASSPIRGGTEAFF
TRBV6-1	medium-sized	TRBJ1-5	CASSDWGGSQPQHF
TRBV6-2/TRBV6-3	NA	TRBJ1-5	CASSLTGGYKQPQHF
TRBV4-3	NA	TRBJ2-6	CASSLRAGDTGANVLTF
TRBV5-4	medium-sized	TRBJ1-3	CASSLSGSGNTIYF
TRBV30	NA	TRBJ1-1	CAWIPGVPGAFF
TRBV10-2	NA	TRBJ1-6	CATLNTGRAPAHSYNSPLHF
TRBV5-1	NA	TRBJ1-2	CASSLGFGTGSYGYTF
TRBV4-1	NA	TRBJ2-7	CASSPGGGMYEQYF
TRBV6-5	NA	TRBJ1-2	CASSYRYEGTFSYTF
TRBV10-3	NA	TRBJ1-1	CAISEGGQGVTEAFF
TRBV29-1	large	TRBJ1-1	CSVEKGMGADTEAFF
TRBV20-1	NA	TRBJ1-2	CSAPPGGPWGGYTF
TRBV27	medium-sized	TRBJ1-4	CASSPGTGDANEKLFF
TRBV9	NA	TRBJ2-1	CASSFLTSGNEQFF
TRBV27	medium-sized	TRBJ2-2	CASRRDRGSTGELFF